The 20 T cell receptor beta chains below come from one sample, sequenced in a study of T cell repertoires in cytomegalovirus infection. TCRdb redid the calling of the reads with MiXCR, one entry per CDR3 protein. The sample lists 450,000 to 600,000 distinct CDR3 sequences, about 42% occurring once. Their antigens remain unidentified. The source was cultured PBMCs, collected from culture after CMV antigen stimulation. These receptors were collected from a human donor in good health (CMV status not recorded). Some clones in this sample may be carry-over from other donors' samples.

This clonotype was recorded a few times. This sequence joins TRBV7-6 and TRBJ2-1; TRBD2 matches 10 bases. J lost 6 bases, V lost 3 bases, and 11 bases had no gene match. The CDR3 length is 17 residues. Germline CDR1 reads SGHVS; CDR2 reads FNYEAQ. The CDR3 is CASSFRGEREGLNEQFF. CDR3 coding DNA: TGTGCCAGCAGCTTCCGTGGGGAGCGGGAGGGCCTCAATGAGCAGTTCTTC.

This chain joins TRBV27 and TRBJ1-1, with D possibly matching TRBD1 (6 bases). Trimming left V 2 bases short and J 4 bases short, with 14 bases between. This CDR3 is 15 amino acids long. Germline V gives CDR1 MNHEY, CDR2 SMNVEV (reference sequence). CDR3 in amino acids: CASSLSQGMGTEAFF. In DNA, the CDR3 is TGTGCCAGCAGTTTAAGTCAGGGGATGGGCACTGAAGCTTTCTTT.

CDR3 nucleotides: TGTGCCAGCAGTATACGGACAGGGACCAACGACCAAGAGACCCAGTACTTC. This codes for CASSIRTGTNDQETQYF. This chain uses TRBV12-3 or TRBV12-4 with TRBJ2-5, with TRBD1 matching 8 bases. The CDR3 extends over 17 amino acids. Unmatched junction bases numbered 11, after V lost 5 bases and J lost 0 bases.

V and J are TRBV6-1 and TRBJ1-5; perhaps TRBD1 as D (6 bases). Trimming stripped 4 bases from V and 5 bases from J, with 12 bases between. The germline V gene has CDR1 MNHNS and CDR2 SASEGT. CDR3 length: 14 residues. Here the CDR3 DNA reads TGTGCCAGCAGTGCGGACAGACGGGATCAGCCCCAGCATTTT. It translates to CASSADRRDQPQHF.

As DNA, the CDR3 is TGTGCCAGCAGCCCACAAAGGGGGGACGCTAACTATGGCTACACCTTC. This encodes CASSPQRGDANYGYTF. The V gene is TRBV4-2, the J gene TRBJ1-2; a possible D gene is TRBD1 (6 bases). Germline values: CDR1 LGHNA, CDR2 YNFKEQ. The CDR3 consists of 16 residues. V was trimmed by 4 bases and J by 0 bases, leaving 15 bases between them.

The chain employs TRBV20-1 and TRBJ2-7; D could derive from TRBD1 or TRBD2 (5 bases each). The germline CDR1 and CDR2 sequences are DFQATT and SNEGSKA (reference sequence). This CDR3 spans 11 amino acids. V was pared by 6 bases and J by 8 bases, with 14 bases between. CDR3 sequence reads: CSAQLGEQQYF. CDR3 nucleotide sequence: TGCAGTGCCCAACTAGGGGAACAGCAGTACTTC.

This clonotype has more than one count but fewer than ten. The V call is TRBV7-8, the J call TRBJ2-1, with 8 positions matching TRBD2. The trim removed 5 bases at V and 9 bases at J, leaving 9 bases unmatched. This CDR3 has 14 residues. Germline V gene data show CDR1 as SGHVS and CDR2 as FQNEAQ. The CDR3 is CASSPGREWGEQFF. CDR3 DNA sequence: TGTGCCAGCAGCCCCGGGAGGGAGTGGGGTGAGCAGTTCTTC.

Notes on this clonotype: Mismatch with germline at one junction end may stem from a read error. This sequence joins TRBV12-3 or TRBV12-4 and TRBJ2-3, with D perhaps TRBD1 or TRBD2 (5 bases each). The CDR3 runs 11 residues. The CDR3 protein is CASTSGPLANF. The CDR3 DNA is TGTGCCAGCACCTCGGGACCCCTCGCGAATTTT.

This clonotype was counted at least ten times. This chain joins TRBV12-3 or TRBV12-4 and TRBJ1-5; TRBD1 might be the D (5 bases). CDR3 length equals 13 residues. The V and J ends lost 6 bases and 5 bases respectively, with 11 bases between them. The CDR3 reads CASSLRGDQPQHF. CDR3 nucleotide sequence: TGTGCCAGCAGCTTAAGGGGTGATCAGCCCCAGCATTTT.

This clonotype was counted between two and nine times. The CDR3 bases are TGTGCCAGCAGCTCCCCCGGGAACATTCAGTACTTC. Residues: CASSSPGNIQYF. This chain connects TRBV11-2 to TRBJ2-4; D is ambiguous. The V gene's germline CDR1 is SGHAT and CDR2 FQNNGV. The V end was cut by 4 bases, the J end by 7 bases, with 8 bases between. The CDR3 sequence is 12 residues long.

This chain joins TRBV19 and TRBJ2-1, with 8 positions matching TRBD1. Looked up from germline, CDR1 is LNHDA and CDR2 is SQIVND (reference sequence). The J segment lost 8 bases and the V segment lost 4 bases, leaving 7 bases of the junction unmatched. The CDR3 runs to 14 residues. The CDR3 DNA is TGTGCCAGTAGTACCGACAGGGGTTCCCATGAGCAGTTCTTC. Its translation is CASSTDRGSHEQFF.

This chain links TRBV5-6 with TRBJ1-4; unclear D gene. Between the trimmed V and J ends, which lost 3 bases and 10 bases, there was a span of 13 bases. Germline V gene sequence: CDR1 SGHDT, CDR2 YYEEEE. The CDR3 spans 13 residues. This CDR3 is CASSSGPHGKLFF. Here the CDR3 DNA reads TGTGCCAGCAGCTCCGGGCCCCACGGAAAACTGTTTTTT.

This chain uses TRBV18 with TRBJ2-7; D unclear. V was clipped by 0 bases and J by 3 bases, with 6 bases between them. From germline, CDR1 is KGHSH and CDR2 LQKENI. This CDR3 region has 13 residues. The CDR3: CASSPPDNYEQYF. The DNA for the CDR3 is TGTGCCAGCTCACCACCAGACAACTACGAGCAGTACTTC.

A remark on this clonotype: One end of the junction varies from germline; a read error may be responsible. This sequence joins TRBV20-1 and TRBJ1-5; tentative D call: TRBD1 (5 bases). Per the germline V gene, CDR1 is DFQATT and CDR2 is SNEGSKA (reference sequence). The CDR3 extends over 15 amino acids. The CDR3: CSGVSGAGSSQPQHF. The CDR3 coding sequence is TGCAGTGGTGTCTCTGGTGCAGGGAGCAGTCAGCCCCAGCATTTT.

This clonotype was detected a few times. The CDR3 DNA follows: TGTGCCAGCACCGGCGGGAGGGCCTACGAGCAGTACTTC. It codes for CASTGGRAYEQYF. This rearrangement joins TRBV6-1 to TRBJ2-7; TRBD2 agrees at 9 bases. The CDR3 runs to 13 residues. Per the germline V gene, CDR1 is MNHNS and CDR2 is SASEGT. V trimming: 7 bases; J trimming: 2 bases; junction bases outside the gene matches: 3.

CDR3 nucleotide sequence: TGTGCCAGCACCATCAGCGGAGATCAAGAGACCCAGTACTTC. As protein: CASTISGDQETQYF. V and J are TRBV25-1 and TRBJ2-5, with a possible D match to TRBD2 (5 bases). This CDR3 is 14 amino acids long. The germline V and J ends were trimmed by 7 bases and 2 bases, with 14 bases remaining between them. Germline V gene lookup returns CDR1 MGHDK and CDR2 SYGVNS.

The chain links TRBV12-3 or TRBV12-4 to TRBJ2-1; 8 bases are shared with TRBD2. This CDR3 is 15 amino acids long. V was pared by 10 bases and J by 7 bases, with 15 bases of the junction left unmatched. CDR3 in amino acids: CATPGGGGVRNEQFF. CDR3 sequence (DNA): TGTGCCACCCCCGGGGGGGGGGGGGTAAGGAATGAGCAGTTCTTC.

The chain uses TRBV6-6 and TRBJ2-2; 7 bases line up with TRBD2. The CDR3 extends over 18 amino acids. Germline V gives CDR1 MNHNY, CDR2 SVGAGI (reference sequence). V was pared by 1 base and J by 3 bases, with 11 bases of the junction left unmatched. In DNA, the CDR3 is TGTGCCAGCAGTTACTGGCCCCCCGGGACTACCGACACCGGGGAGCTGTTTTTT. It is translated as CASSYWPPGTTDTGELFF.

The chain is built from TRBV5-4 and TRBJ2-3, with D uncertain. CDR1 and CDR2 from the germline V gene are SGHNT and YYREEE (reference sequence). The CDR3 is 15 amino acids. V gave up 1 base and J gave up 0 bases, with 9 bases separating them. CDR3 nucleotides: TGTGCCAGCAGCTTGCCCCTTTCTAGCACAGATACGCAGTATTTT. This translates into CASSLPLSSTDTQYF. Looking up the rest from reference TRBV5-4 and TRBJ2-3 gives the full variable domain: ETGVTQSPTHLIKTRGQQVTLRCSSQSGHNTVSWYQQALGQGPQFIFQYYREEENGRGNFPPRFSGLQFPNYSSELNVNALELDDSALYLCASSLPLSSTDTQYFGPGTRLTVL.

The sample holds a few counts of this clonotype. The V and J genes are TRBV7-2 and TRBJ2-5; D might be TRBD2 (6 bases). Germline V gene lookup returns CDR1 SGHTA and CDR2 FQGNSA. Trimming shortened V by 3 bases and J by 5 bases, and 13 bases separated the two germline ends. This CDR3 is built from 14 residues. DNA of the CDR3: TGTGCCAGCAGCTTGAAACTAGCTCGGGAGACCCAGTACTTC. Amino acids: CASSLKLARETQYF.